A single sample gave rise to the 32 T cell receptor beta chains below, sequenced in a study of a mutant IDH1 vaccine in newly diagnosed glioma. Which antigens these TCRs recognize remains unknown. Time point described: week 11, during vaccination. Every single dose of the vaccine, 300 ug of mutant IDH1 20-mer peptide, came with topical imiquimod. Assay: immunoSEQ multiplex PCR; the TCRdb copy retains only in-frame clones and omits some. The sample shows about 23,000 clones, roughly 85% of them seen only once. Sample: PBMCs, taken from a glioma patient whose treatment included an IDH1 peptide vaccine. Every receptor here comes from a man in his forties or fifties with glioma.

The genes are TRBV7-2 and TRBJ2-2, with 9 positions matching TRBD1. CDR3 size: 15 residues. V was clipped by 4 bases and J by 5 bases; unmatched bases: 5. Germline CDR1 and CDR2: SGHTA and FQGNSA. CDR3 protein: CASSSMTGGTGELFF. CDR3 DNA sequence: TGTGCCAGCAGCTCGATGACAGGGGGGACCGGGGAGCTGTTTTTT.

The gene calls are TRBV11-2 and TRBJ2-3, with 7 nucleotides matching TRBD2. Unmatched junction bases numbered 6, after V lost 3 bases and J lost 3 bases. CDR1 SGHAT and CDR2 FQNNGV come from the germline V gene. CDR3 length: 15 residues. Here the CDR3 reads CASSFSGGRTDTQYF. CDR3 coding DNA: TGTGCCAGCAGCTTTTCTGGCGGGAGAACAGATACGCAGTATTTT.

This clone appeared a single time. This chain connects TRBV29-1 to TRBJ1-3; D is uncertain. This CDR3 contains 14 residues. Looked up from germline, CDR1 is SQVTM and CDR2 is ANQGSEA. With 7 bases removed from V and 0 bases from J, the gap between germline ends came to 13 bases. The CDR3 region has the DNA TGCAGCGCCATTCCTGGGAGCTCTGGAAACACCATATATTTT. It codes for CSAIPGSSGNTIYF.

The V and J genes are TRBV4-3 and TRBJ2-3; D unclear. The V gene lost 5 bases and the J gene lost 6 bases, with 6 bases spanning the gap. CDR3 size: 11 residues. Looked up from germline, CDR1 is LGHNA and CDR2 is YSLEER. The CDR3 region has the DNA TGCGCCAGCAGCTACCGGGATACGCAGTATTTT. This translates into CASSYRDTQYF.

Only a few counts were recorded for this clone. The rearrangement uses TRBV19 and TRBJ1-2; D is perhaps TRBD1 (5 bases). The CDR3 extends over 14 amino acids. V lost 4 bases and J 4 bases, leaving 13 bases between the germline ends. Germline V gives CDR1 LNHDA, CDR2 SQIVND (reference sequence). The chain's CDR3 is CASSKGREVYGYTF. Here the CDR3 DNA reads TGTGCCAGTAGTAAGGGCAGGGAGGTCTATGGCTACACCTTC.

CDR3 amino acids: CASRDAGGHNEQFF. CDR3 coding DNA: TGTGCCAGCAGGGACGCCGGGGGCCACAATGAGCAGTTCTTC. V is TRBV5-4 and J is TRBJ2-1; D might be TRBD1 or TRBD2, each matching 6 bases. In germline, CDR1 is SGHNT, CDR2 YYREEE (reference sequence). This CDR3 has 14 residues. The V and J ends lost 5 bases and 5 bases respectively, with 14 bases between them.

The genes are TRBV5-1 and TRBJ2-7, with a tentative D call TRBD1 (7 bases). The CDR3 is 17 residues long. The V end was cut by 0 bases, the J end by 5 bases, with 21 bases between. Germline loops: CDR1 SGHRS, CDR2 YFSETQ. CDR3 loop: CASSLVGAGQGDNEQYF. The CDR3 coding sequence is TGCGCCAGCAGCTTGGTAGGGGCGGGGCAGGGGGACAACGAGCAGTACTTC.

The V call is TRBV4-3, the J call TRBJ1-1; no firm D call. CDR1 is LGHNA, CDR2 YSLEER, per germline. This CDR3 has 17 amino acids. Trimming left V 1 base short and J 6 bases short, with 21 bases between. The DNA for the CDR3 is TGCGCCAGCAGCCAAGGGACCCACAGTTCGGGGAATCCTGAAGCTTTCTTT. Its translation is CASSQGTHSSGNPEAFF.

This clone has only one observation. V is TRBV14 and J is TRBJ1-2; D possibly corresponds to TRBD1 (5 bases). Deletions cut 3 bases from V and 5 bases from J, with 13 bases between. Germline CDR1 reads SGHDN; CDR2 reads FVKESK. The CDR3 has 14 residues. The CDR3 is CASSQEGTVYGYTF. CDR3 bases: TGTGCCAGCAGCCAGGAAGGGACGGTTTATGGCTACACCTTC.

J is TRBJ2-1 and V is TRBV11-2; 7 bases are a match to TRBD2. Losses at the gene ends were 1 base for V and 7 bases for J; bases not matched to a gene: 16. Per germline, CDR1 SGHAT and CDR2 FQNNGV. This CDR3 is 18 amino acids long. CDR3 protein: CASSLGLFIGGSTNEQFF. As DNA, the CDR3 is TGTGCCAGCAGCTTAGGTTTATTTATCGGCGGGAGTACGAATGAGCAGTTCTTC.

The chain couples TRBV27 to TRBJ2-1; 11 bases are shared with TRBD2. The CDR3 covers 15 residues. The V gene's germline CDR1 is MNHEY and CDR2 SMNVEV (reference sequence). V was pared by 4 bases and J by 7 bases, with 6 bases of the junction left unmatched. The CDR3 DNA reads as TGTGCCAGCAGTTACGGGACTAGCGGTAGAAATGAGCAGTTCTTC. Translation gives CASSYGTSGRNEQFF.

This sequence joins TRBV15 and TRBJ2-1; 7 bases align to TRBD1. J was trimmed by 5 bases and V by 0 bases; bases with no gene match: 1. Per the germline V gene, CDR1 is LNHNV and CDR2 is YYDKDF (reference sequence). The CDR3 loop spans 14 amino acids. CDR3 sequence: CATSRDTGDNEQFF. Here the CDR3 DNA reads TGTGCCACCAGCAGAGATACAGGGGACAATGAGCAGTTCTTC. Full variable domain (missing parts from reference TRBV15 and TRBJ2-1): DAMVIQNPRYQVTQFGKPVTLSCSQTLNHNVMYWYQQKSSQAPKLLFHYYDKDFNNEADTPDNFQSRRPNTSFCFLDIRSPGLGDTAMYLCATSRDTGDNEQFFGPGTRLTVL.

The V and J genes are TRBV5-8 and TRBJ2-5; no firm D call. The V end lost 7 bases, the J end lost 11 bases, and 9 bases lay between the germline ends. Germline-derived CDR1 and CDR2 are SGHTS and YDEGEE. The CDR3 runs to 9 residues. CDR3 amino acids: CASHGRQYF. The CDR3 DNA reads as TGTGCCAGCCACGGAAGGCAGTACTTC.

This chain uses TRBV27 with TRBJ2-1; D possibly corresponds to TRBD2 (5 bases). The CDR3 has 13 residues. V was cut by 5 bases and J by 5 bases, with 10 bases left in between. The germline V gene has CDR1 MNHEY and CDR2 SMNVEV (reference sequence). CDR3 DNA: TGTGCCAGCAGTATCACTAGTCACAATGAGCAGTTCTTC. Amino acids: CASSITSHNEQFF.

This sequence joins TRBV19 and TRBJ1-2; D uncertain. Trimming took off 0 bases at V and 8 bases at J, with 7 bases between the two ends. This CDR3 is built from 12 residues. Germline assignment: CDR1 LNHDA and CDR2 SQIVND (reference sequence). The CDR3 here is CASSIDRRGYTF. The CDR3 DNA follows: TGTGCCAGTAGTATAGACCGCAGGGGCTACACCTTC.

The V gene is TRBV27, the J gene TRBJ2-1; no firm D call. Trimming removed 6 bases at V and 3 bases at J, with 12 bases between. The CDR3 length is 14 residues. The V gene's germline CDR1 is MNHEY and CDR2 SMNVEV (reference sequence). Here the CDR3 reads CASRGGVGYNEQFF. The CDR3 region has the DNA TGTGCCAGCAGGGGCGGAGTAGGCTACAATGAGCAGTTCTTC.

The rearrangement joins TRBV5-1 to TRBJ2-1; 8 positions agree with TRBD2. The V gene end was trimmed by 2 bases and the J gene end by 9 bases; junction bases not matched to a gene: 4. Germline V gives CDR1 SGHRS, CDR2 YFSETQ. The CDR3 is 13 amino acids. Here the CDR3 reads CASSLQREREQFF. The CDR3 nucleotides read TGCGCCAGCAGCTTACAGCGGGAGCGTGAGCAGTTCTTC.

The chain combines TRBV6-5 with TRBJ1-5; D perhaps matches TRBD1 (5 bases). CDR3 length: 13 residues. CDR1 is MNHEY and CDR2 is SVGAGI in the germline V gene. V lost 6 bases and J 2 bases, leaving 8 bases between the germline ends. Written as DNA, the CDR3 is TGTGCCAGCAGGCTGACAGGCAATCAGCCCCAGCATTTT. This gives the protein CASRLTGNQPQHF.

The DNA of the CDR3 is TGTGCCACCAGTACCATGGGACTGACGTTTAGAGGTCAGCAGTTCTTC. This sequence encodes CATSTMGLTFRGQQFF. This chain joins TRBV15 and TRBJ2-1, with D tentatively TRBD2 (6 bases). The ends were cut back, 6 bases at V and 11 bases at J, with 26 bases in the middle. Germline V gene data show CDR1 as LNHNV and CDR2 as YYDKDF (reference sequence). This CDR3 has 16 residues.

The CDR3 is CSVTESGTEAFF. The CDR3 nucleotides read TGCAGCGTTACTGAAAGTGGCACTGAAGCTTTCTTT. V usage is TRBV29-1 and J usage is TRBJ1-1; D unresolved. Germline lookup yields CDR1 SQVTM and CDR2 ANQGSEA. V lost 5 bases to trimming and J lost 4 bases, with 11 bases between them. The CDR3 is 12 amino acids.

CDR3 in amino acids: CASSFLGASEAFF. In nucleotides, the CDR3 is TGTGCCAGCAGCTTTCTGGGGGCGTCTGAAGCTTTCTTT. This chain links TRBV7-2 with TRBJ1-1; maybe TRBD1 (6 bases). The CDR3 covers 13 residues. Germline values: CDR1 SGHTA, CDR2 FQGNSA. Trimming shortened V by 3 bases and J by 6 bases, and 11 bases separated the two germline ends. Full variable domain (rest looked up from reference TRBV7-2 and TRBJ1-1): GAGVSQSPSNKVTEKGKDVELRCDPISGHTALYWYRQSLGQGLEFLIYFQGNSAPDKSGLPSDRFSAERTGGSVSTLTIQRTQQEDSAVYLCASSFLGASEAFFGQGTRLTVV.

V and J are TRBV5-8 and TRBJ2-1, with TRBD2 matching 8 bases. This CDR3 has 15 residues. Germline CDR1 SGHTS, CDR2 YDEGEE. V gave up 2 bases and J gave up 2 bases; unmatched junction bases: 3. The chain's CDR3 is CASSLAGVPYNEQFF. The CDR3 bases are TGTGCCAGCAGCTTAGCGGGAGTGCCCTACAATGAGCAGTTCTTC.

This clone was recorded once. The genes are TRBV5-6 and TRBJ1-4; 7 bases are a match to TRBD1. Germline loops: CDR1 SGHDT, CDR2 YYEEEE. CDR3 size: 14 residues. V lost 4 bases and J lost 8; bases outside the gene matches: 8. CDR3 loop: CASSRGTEGEKLFF. The CDR3 coding sequence is TGTGCCAGCAGCCGCGGGACAGAGGGGGAAAAACTGTTTTTT. Full variable domain (remainder filled in from reference TRBV5-6 and TRBJ1-4): DAGVTQSPTHLIKTRGQQVTLRCSPKSGHDTVSWYQQALGQGPQFIFQYYEEEERQRGNFPDRFSGHQFPNYSSELNVNALLLGDSALYLCASSRGTEGEKLFFGSGTQLSVL.

The CDR3: CASSSWGNEQFF. The CDR3 coding sequence is TGTGCCAGCTCGAGTTGGGGAAATGAGCAGTTCTTC. The chain joins TRBV6-1 to TRBJ2-1; no clear D. Germline values: CDR1 MNHNS, CDR2 SASEGT. The CDR3 loop spans 12 amino acids. V was shortened by 8 bases and J by 7 bases, with 12 bases between the two germline ends.

J is TRBJ2-7 and V is TRBV7-8; perhaps TRBD1 as D (5 bases). Looked up from germline, CDR1 is SGHVS and CDR2 is FQNEAQ. CDR3 length: 13 residues. V dropped 5 bases and J dropped 4 bases, with 12 bases sitting between them. CDR3 nucleotides: TGTGCCAGCAGCCCACAGGCGAAGTACGAGCAGTACGTC. Its translation is CASSPQAKYEQYV.

CDR3 bases: TGCGCCAGCAGCGAAGGGCCCTCCGACCTGGAAGAGACCCAGTACTTC. This sequence encodes CASSEGPSDLEETQYF. The chain couples TRBV4-1 to TRBJ2-5, with D hard to call. CDR1 is MGHRA, CDR2 YSYEKL, per germline. With 5 bases removed from V and 3 bases from J, the gap between germline ends came to 19 bases. The CDR3 runs 16 residues.

The rearrangement joins TRBV11-2 to TRBJ2-1; 12 positions match TRBD2. The CDR3 contains 16 residues. J lost 7 bases, V lost 4 bases, and 8 bases had no gene match. The germline V gene has CDR1 SGHAT and CDR2 FQNNGV. The chain's CDR3 is CASSSRLAGEVNEQFF. CDR3 sequence (DNA): TGTGCCAGCAGCTCCCGACTAGCGGGAGAAGTAAATGAGCAGTTCTTC.

The CDR3 DNA is TGCGCCAGCAGCTCGGAAGGGGAGAACACTGAAGCTTTCTTT. Protein: CASSSEGENTEAFF. The rearrangement joins TRBV5-1 to TRBJ1-1, with D tentatively TRBD1 (5 bases). The CDR3 loop spans 14 amino acids. The ends were cut back, 3 bases at V and 1 base at J, with 10 bases in the middle. Germline V gives CDR1 SGHRS, CDR2 YFSETQ. The full variable domain, completed using reference TRBV5-1 and TRBJ1-1, is KAGVTQTPRYLIKTRGQQVTLSCSPISGHRSVSWYQQTPGQGLQFLFEYFSETQRNKGNFPGRFSGRQFSNSRSEMNVSTLELGDSALYLCASSSEGENTEAFFGQGTRLTVV.

The V and J genes are TRBV6-5 and TRBJ1-1; unclear D gene. Trimming took 6 bases from V and 3 from J, leaving 11 bases between them. The CDR3 length is 13 residues. Germline loops: CDR1 MNHEY, CDR2 SVGAGI. The CDR3 nucleotides read TGTGCCAGCAGGGGAGGGCCACACACTGAAGCTTTCTTT. Its protein product is CASRGGPHTEAFF.

The rearrangement links TRBV19 to TRBJ2-7, with 8 bases matching TRBD1. V dropped 4 bases and J dropped 1; count of bases not matched to a gene: 12. Germline V gene data show CDR1 as LNHDA and CDR2 as SQIVND (reference sequence). The CDR3 has 17 residues. CDR3 loop: CASSKIPAGQGSYEQYF. The CDR3 DNA sequence: TGTGCCAGTAGTAAAATCCCCGCCGGACAGGGATCCTACGAGCAGTACTTC.

The chain is built from TRBV7-2 and TRBJ2-3; TRBD2 is a possible D gene (6 bases). The CDR3 runs to 15 residues. Trimming took off 3 bases at V and 8 bases at J, with 18 bases between the two ends. CDR1 and CDR2 (germline): SGHTA, FQGNSA. The CDR3 sequence is CASSFSGTPGGTQYF. The CDR3 nucleotides are TGTGCCAGCAGCTTCTCCGGGACCCCCGGGGGTACGCAGTATTTT.

The rearrangement uses TRBV5-1 and TRBJ1-6; D remains ambiguous. The germline gives CDR1 SGHRS, CDR2 YFSETQ. This CDR3 spans 13 amino acids. The ends were cut back, 4 bases at V and 7 bases at J, with 9 bases in the middle. The CDR3 DNA sequence: TGCGCCAGCAGCACAGACGGGAATTCACCCCTCCACTTT. Translated, it gives CASSTDGNSPLHF.